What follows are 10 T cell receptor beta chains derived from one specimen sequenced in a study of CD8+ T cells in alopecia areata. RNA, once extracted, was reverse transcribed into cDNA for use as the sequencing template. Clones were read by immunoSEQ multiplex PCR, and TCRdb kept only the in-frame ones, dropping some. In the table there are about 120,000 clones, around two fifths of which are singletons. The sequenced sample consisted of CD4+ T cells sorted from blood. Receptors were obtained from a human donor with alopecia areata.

Here the CDR3 DNA reads TGTGCCAGCTCACCTAGCAGGGGAACCACAGATACGCAGTATTTT. The encoded protein is CASSPSRGTTDTQYF. The chain links TRBV18 to TRBJ2-3; D is perhaps TRBD1 (6 bases). Trimming removed 3 bases at V and 2 bases at J, with 12 bases between. This CDR3 region has 15 residues. Germline V gene data show CDR1 as KGHSH and CDR2 as LQKENI.

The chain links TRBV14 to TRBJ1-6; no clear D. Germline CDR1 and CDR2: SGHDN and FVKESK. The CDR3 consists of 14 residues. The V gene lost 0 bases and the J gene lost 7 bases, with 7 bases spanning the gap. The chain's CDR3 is CASSQEVVNSPLHF. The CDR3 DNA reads TGTGCCAGCAGCCAAGAAGTGGTGAATTCACCCCTCCACTTT.

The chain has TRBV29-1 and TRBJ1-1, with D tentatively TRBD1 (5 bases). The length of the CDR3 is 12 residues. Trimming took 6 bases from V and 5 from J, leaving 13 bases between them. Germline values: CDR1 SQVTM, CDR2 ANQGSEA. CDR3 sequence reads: CSVARGATEAFF. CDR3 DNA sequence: TGCAGCGTCGCGCGAGGGGCTACTGAAGCTTTCTTT.

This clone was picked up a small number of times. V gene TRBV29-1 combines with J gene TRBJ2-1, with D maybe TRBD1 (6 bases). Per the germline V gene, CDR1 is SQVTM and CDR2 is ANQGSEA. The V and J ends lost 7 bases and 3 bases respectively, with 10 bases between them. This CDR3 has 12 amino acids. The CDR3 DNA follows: TGCAGCGCCGGGACACGCTACAATGAGCAGTTCTTC. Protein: CSAGTRYNEQFF.

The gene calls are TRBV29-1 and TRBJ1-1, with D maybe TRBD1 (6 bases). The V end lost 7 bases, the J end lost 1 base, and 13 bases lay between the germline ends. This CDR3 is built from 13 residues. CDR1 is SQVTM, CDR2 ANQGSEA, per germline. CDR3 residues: CSARRTENTEAFF. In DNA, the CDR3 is TGCAGCGCCCGGAGGACAGAGAACACTGAAGCTTTCTTT.

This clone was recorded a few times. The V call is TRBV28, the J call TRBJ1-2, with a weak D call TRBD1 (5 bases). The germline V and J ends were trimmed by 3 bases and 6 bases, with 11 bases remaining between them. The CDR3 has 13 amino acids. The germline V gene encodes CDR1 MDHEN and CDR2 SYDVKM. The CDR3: CASSFGDGDGYTF. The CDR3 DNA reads TGTGCCAGCAGTTTTGGGGACGGAGATGGCTACACCTTC.

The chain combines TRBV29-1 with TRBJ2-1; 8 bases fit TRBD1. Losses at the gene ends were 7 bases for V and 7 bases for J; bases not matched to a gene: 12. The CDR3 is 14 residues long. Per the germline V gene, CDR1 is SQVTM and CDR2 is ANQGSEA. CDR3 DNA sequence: TGCAGCGGGCGGACAGGGTCATCTGTTAATGAGCAGTTCTTC. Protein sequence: CSGRTGSSVNEQFF.

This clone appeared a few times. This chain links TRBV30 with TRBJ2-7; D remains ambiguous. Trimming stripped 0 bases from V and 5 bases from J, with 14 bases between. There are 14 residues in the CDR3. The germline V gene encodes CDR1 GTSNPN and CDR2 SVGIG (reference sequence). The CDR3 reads CAWSVRLYGNEQYF. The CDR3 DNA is TGTGCCTGGAGTGTACGACTGTATGGGAACGAGCAGTACTTC.

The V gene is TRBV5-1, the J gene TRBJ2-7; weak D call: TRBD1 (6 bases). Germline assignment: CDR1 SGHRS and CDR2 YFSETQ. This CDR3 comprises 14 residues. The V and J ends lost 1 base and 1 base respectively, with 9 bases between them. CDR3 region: CASSLSGQSYEQYF. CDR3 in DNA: TGCGCCAGCAGCTTGTCTGGACAGTCCTACGAGCAGTACTTC.

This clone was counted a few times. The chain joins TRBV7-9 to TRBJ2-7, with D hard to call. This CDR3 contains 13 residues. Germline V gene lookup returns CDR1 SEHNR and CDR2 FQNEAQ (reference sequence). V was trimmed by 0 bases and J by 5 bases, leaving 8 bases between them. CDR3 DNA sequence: TGTGCCAGCAGCTTAGCGCTGTGGGACGAGCAGTACTTC. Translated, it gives CASSLALWDEQYF.